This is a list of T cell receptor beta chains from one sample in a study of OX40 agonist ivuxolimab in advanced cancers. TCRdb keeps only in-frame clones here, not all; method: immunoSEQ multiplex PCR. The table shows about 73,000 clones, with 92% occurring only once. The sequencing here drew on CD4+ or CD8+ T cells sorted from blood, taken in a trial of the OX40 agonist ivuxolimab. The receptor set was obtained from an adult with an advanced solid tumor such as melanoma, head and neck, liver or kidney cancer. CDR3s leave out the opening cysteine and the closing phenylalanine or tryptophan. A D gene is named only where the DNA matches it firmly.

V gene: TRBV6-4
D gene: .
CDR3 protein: ASSEGWNTEAF

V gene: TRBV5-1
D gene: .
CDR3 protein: ASSLEGGSQPQH

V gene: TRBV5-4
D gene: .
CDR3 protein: ASSLVQDQETQY

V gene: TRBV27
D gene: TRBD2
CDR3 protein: ASSLLLAGGVRYNEQF

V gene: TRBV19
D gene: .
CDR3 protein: ASSKGSYNSPLH

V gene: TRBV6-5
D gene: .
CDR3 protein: ASSYSAGEPQH

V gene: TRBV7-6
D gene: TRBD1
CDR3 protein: ASSLGQGHGYT

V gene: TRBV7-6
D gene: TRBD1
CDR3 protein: ASSLGTGAEQY

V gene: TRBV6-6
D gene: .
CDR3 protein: ASSYATDTIY

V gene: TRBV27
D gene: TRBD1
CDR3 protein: ASSLQLPGTASTEAF

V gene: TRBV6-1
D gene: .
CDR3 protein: ASSDGGWYEQY

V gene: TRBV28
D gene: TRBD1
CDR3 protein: ASSWDRERDTEAF

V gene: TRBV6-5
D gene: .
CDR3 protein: ASSYSVGYEQY

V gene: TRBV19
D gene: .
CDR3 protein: ASSPGRGHRNTEAF

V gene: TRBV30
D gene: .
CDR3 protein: AWSTKDTPNTEAF

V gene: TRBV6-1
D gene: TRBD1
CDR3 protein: ASSVDRGNGYT

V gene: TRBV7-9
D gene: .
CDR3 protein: ASSHPPRAETQY

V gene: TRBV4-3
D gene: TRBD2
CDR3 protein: ASSQDLGGEGGYEQY

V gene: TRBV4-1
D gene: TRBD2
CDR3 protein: ASSQVSERGNNEQF

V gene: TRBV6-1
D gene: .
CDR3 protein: ASSDVQVVNTEAF

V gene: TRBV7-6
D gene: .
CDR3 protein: ASSLGGATGFTGELF

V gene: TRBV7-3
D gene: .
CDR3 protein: ASSLRWGRNTEAF

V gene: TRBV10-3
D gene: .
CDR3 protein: ASGFGGEAF

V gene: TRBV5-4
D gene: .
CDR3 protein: ASSSDHTGNSPLH

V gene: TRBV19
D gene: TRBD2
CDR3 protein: ASSLTGGLVDTQY

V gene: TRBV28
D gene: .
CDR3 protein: ASSLYRAGDTEAF

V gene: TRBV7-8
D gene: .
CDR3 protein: ASSLVATDFSTDTQY

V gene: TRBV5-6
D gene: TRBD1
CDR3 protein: ASSLATGVNEQF

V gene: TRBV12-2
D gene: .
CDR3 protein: ASRQRGRGAYEQY

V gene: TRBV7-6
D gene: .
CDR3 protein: DPMEPRRTNTGELF

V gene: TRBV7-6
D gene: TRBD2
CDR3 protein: ASSLAAGGPGDTQY

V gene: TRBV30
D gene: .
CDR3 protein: AWSGDSYGYT

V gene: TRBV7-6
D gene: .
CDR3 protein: ASSLETGWPVNYGYT

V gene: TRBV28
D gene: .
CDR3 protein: ASSPRDIGSNQPQH

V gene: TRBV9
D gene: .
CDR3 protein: ASSVTQGSRETQY

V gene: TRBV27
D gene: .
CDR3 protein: ASSFVVGSPLSGANVLT

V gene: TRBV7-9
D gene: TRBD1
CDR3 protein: ASSVGQLYGYT

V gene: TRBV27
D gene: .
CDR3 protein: ATQGKSSGNTIY

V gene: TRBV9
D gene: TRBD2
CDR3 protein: ASSPSGGSSYEQY

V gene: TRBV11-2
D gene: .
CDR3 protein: ASSPTPSYEQY

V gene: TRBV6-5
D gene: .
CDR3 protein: ASSELTEAF

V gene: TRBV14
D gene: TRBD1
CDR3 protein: ASSPFKGPGQVYEQY

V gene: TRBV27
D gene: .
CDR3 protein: ASSLGGIGNQPQH

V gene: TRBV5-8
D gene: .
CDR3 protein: ASSLRDTQY

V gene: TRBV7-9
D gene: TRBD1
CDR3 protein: ASSSPERQGARDNEQF

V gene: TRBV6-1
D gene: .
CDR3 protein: ASSEWHSGMYEQY

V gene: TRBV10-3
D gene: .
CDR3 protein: AIRVDNTEAF

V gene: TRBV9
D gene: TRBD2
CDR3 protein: ASSTPTSGVNTGELF

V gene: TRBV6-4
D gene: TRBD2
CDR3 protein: ASSEFAGGGDTQY

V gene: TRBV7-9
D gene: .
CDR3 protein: ASSLIDPGPQETQY

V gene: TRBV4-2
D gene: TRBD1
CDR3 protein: ASSQDGEGAGNTIY

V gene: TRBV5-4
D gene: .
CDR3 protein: ASSSNRDLNEQY

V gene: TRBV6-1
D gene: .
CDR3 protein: ASTGVSSYEQY

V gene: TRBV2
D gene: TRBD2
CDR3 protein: ARDSSGAYAHEQF

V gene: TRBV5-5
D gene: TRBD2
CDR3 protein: ASSELAGGPSGANVLT

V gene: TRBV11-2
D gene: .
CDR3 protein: ASSGSEQY

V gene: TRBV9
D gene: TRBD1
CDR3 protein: ASSVVTGDGANVLT

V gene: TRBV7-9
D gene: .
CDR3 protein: ASSLLGFDEQF

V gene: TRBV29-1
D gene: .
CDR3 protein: SVGRGSNQPQH